The clone carrying this T cell receptor beta chain showed up just once. The data were taken from a study of blood T cell repertoires in COVID-19. Whole-study context: Specimens from acute and convalescent COVID-19 originated in the United States, Italy and Spain.

TCRdb keeps only in-frame clones here, not all; method: immunoSEQ multiplex PCR. The sample holds approximately 130,000 clones, 75% to 90% seen once. CDR1 is MNHEY and CDR2 is SMNVEV in the germline V gene (reference sequence). The CDR3 covers 16 residues. The V gene lost 5 bases and the J gene lost 1 base, with 17 bases spanning the gap. Residents of 20 to 25 US areas, aged about 18 to 95 years, made up the participants. Before being deemed recovered, Cohort 3 donors had two negative PCRs, clearance, or symptom resolution. The clonotype comes from a man aged 25-40 years who had recovered from COVID-19. The chain is built from TRBV27 and TRBJ2-5; D is possibly TRBD2 (6 bases). Sample: PBMCs or T cells enriched from blood (not recorded which). In DNA form, the CDR3 reads TGTGCCAGCAGTCCCTTAGAGTTGCGGGGCCAAGAGACCCAGTACTTC. Protein: CASSPLELRGQETQYF.